Here is one TCR beta chain with its context. Its antigen is still unknown. Only in-frame clones appear in the TCRdb table, and some are missing; sequencing was by immunoSEQ multiplex PCR. The sample holds about 30,000 clones; approximately 85% are singletons and the top ten take around 8.2%. Magnetic beads with positive selection isolated CD4+ and CD8+ fractions, whose purity was verified by flow cytometry. The data were obtained in a study of somatic mutations in cytotoxic T cells in rheumatoid arthritis. Study results and limitations: For patients with rheumatoid arthritis, CD8+ clonality went up with age, while healthy controls showed no such change. Slight TRBV07 underrepresentation in rheumatoid arthritis patients went unadjusted for multiple comparisons.

V was clipped by 4 bases and J by 7 bases; unmatched bases: 10. Looked up from germline, CDR1 is MNHEY and CDR2 is SVGAGI. The CDR3 consists of 15 residues. The TCR originated in an adult with rheumatoid arthritis. Sample: CD8+ T cells sorted from blood. The rearrangement links TRBV6-5 to TRBJ2-1; 7 nucleotides match TRBD2. CDR3 coding DNA: TGTGCCAGCAGTTTCGGGGGAGGGCCGGGGAATGAGCAGTTCTTC. It encodes CASSFGGGPGNEQFF.